These 16 T cell receptor beta chains were all obtained from the same sample, sequenced in a study of OX40 agonist ivuxolimab in advanced cancers. Using immunoSEQ multiplex PCR, the repertoire was profiled, and TCRdb retains in-frame clones only, with some absent. Of approximately 14,000 clones listed, 70% to 80% are singletons. The sample consisted of CD4+ or CD8+ T cells sorted from blood, taken in a trial of the OX40 agonist ivuxolimab. These receptors were obtained from an adult with an advanced solid tumor such as melanoma, head and neck, liver or kidney cancer.

This chain uses TRBV5-4 with TRBJ2-7, with TRBD1 identical over 7 bases. The CDR3 consists of 15 residues. Per germline, CDR1 SGHNT and CDR2 YYREEE (reference sequence). After removal of 4 bases from V and 2 bases from J, the junction contained 9 bases not matched to a gene. This chain's CDR3 is CASSQNTGQTYEQYF. CDR3 DNA sequence: TGTGCCAGCAGCCAAAATACGGGACAGACCTACGAGCAGTACTTC.

The gene calls are TRBV4-2 and TRBJ2-6; no definite D call. V lost 0 bases and J 0 bases, leaving 6 bases between the germline ends. Germline CDR1 reads LGHNA; CDR2 reads YNFKEQ. The CDR3 has 16 amino acids. The CDR3 DNA reads TGTGCCAGCAGCCAAGACCCGTACTCTGGGGCCAACGTCCTGACTTTC. As protein: CASSQDPYSGANVLTF.

This chain uses TRBV7-9 with TRBJ1-5; possible D gene TRBD1, 6 bases. V gave up 1 base and J gave up 5 bases, with 9 bases separating them. The CDR3 runs to 14 residues. The germline V gene has CDR1 SEHNR and CDR2 FQNEAQ (reference sequence). CDR3 coding DNA: TGTGCCAGCAGCTTAGGACAGGCAGATCAGCCCCAGCATTTT. Protein product: CASSLGQADQPQHF.

This clone occurred once. The chain couples TRBV29-1 to TRBJ2-7, with 7 bases aligning to TRBD1. Germline V gives CDR1 SQVTM, CDR2 ANQGSEA. This CDR3 has 13 amino acids. V was clipped by 3 bases and J by 1 base; unmatched bases: 3. The chain's CDR3 is CSVEVDRSYEQYF. The CDR3 nucleotides read TGCAGCGTTGAGGTGGACAGGTCCTACGAGCAGTACTTC.

The table lists this clone with a few counts. The CDR3 DNA is TGTGCCAGCAGTGTGTTGGGAGCTTTCTTT. Its translation: CASSVLGAFF. This chain uses TRBV2 with TRBJ1-1; D remains ambiguous. V shed 4 bases and J shed 10 bases, with 7 bases lying between them. CDR3 length equals 10 residues. Germline CDR1 reads SNHLY; CDR2 reads FYNNEI.

The rearrangement joins TRBV4-2 to TRBJ1-1; no clear D gene. V lost 0 bases to trimming and J lost 1 base, with 6 bases between them. This CDR3 spans 14 amino acids. The germline V gene has CDR1 LGHNA and CDR2 YNFKEQ. This CDR3 is CASSQDAANTEAFF. Here the CDR3 DNA reads TGTGCCAGCAGCCAAGACGCGGCGAACACTGAAGCTTTCTTT.

Written as DNA, the CDR3 is TGTGCCAGCAGCGTAGGGGATGGGGTCTACGAGCAGTACTTC. It translates to CASSVGDGVYEQYF. The chain couples TRBV9 to TRBJ2-5; D gene ambiguous. The end of the DNA aligns better with TRBJ2-7, so the J call may be wrong. CDR3 size: 14 residues. Germline V gene data show CDR1 as SGDLS and CDR2 as YYNGEE.

The chain joins TRBV7-8 to TRBJ1-5; D not resolved. This CDR3 region has 14 residues. The V end was cut by 1 base, the J end by 3 bases, with 7 bases between. CDR1 SGHVS and CDR2 FQNEAQ come from the germline V gene. Here the CDR3 DNA reads TGTGCCAGCAGCTTAGGAACGCACAATCAGCCCCAGCATTTT. It is translated as CASSLGTHNQPQHF. Using reference TRBV7-8 and TRBJ1-5 for the parts outside the CDR3, the full variable domain is GAGVSQSPRYKVAKRGQDVALRCDPISGHVSLFWYQQALGQGPEFLTYFQNEAQLDKSGLPSDRFFAERPEGSVSTLKIQRTQQEDSAVYLCASSLGTHNQPQHFGDGTRLSIL.

The gene calls are TRBV7-7 and TRBJ2-6, with TRBD1 identical over 10 bases. Per germline, CDR1 SSHAT and CDR2 FNYEAQ (reference sequence). The CDR3 spans 14 residues. V trimming: 3 bases; J trimming: 11 bases; junction bases outside the gene matches: 4. The CDR3 here is CASSLGTGAYVLTF. DNA of the CDR3: TGTGCCAGCAGCTTGGGGACAGGGGCGTACGTCCTGACTTTC.

The rearrangement uses TRBV4-1 and TRBJ2-3; unclear D gene. Germline V gene lookup returns CDR1 MGHRA and CDR2 YSYEKL. This CDR3 is built from 15 residues. The ends were cut back, 5 bases at V and 2 bases at J, with 14 bases in the middle. The CDR3 nucleotides are TGCGCCAGCAGCTTCGGGCCCTTGCTCACAGATACGCAGTATTTT. Protein sequence: CASSFGPLLTDTQYF.

This clone has just a few counts. The chain couples TRBV7-8 to TRBJ2-1; D perhaps matches TRBD2 (5 bases). The CDR3 contains 18 residues. The ends were cut back, 5 bases at V and 1 base at J, with 21 bases in the middle. Per germline, CDR1 SGHVS and CDR2 FQNEAQ. DNA of the CDR3: TGTGCCAGCAGCCACCCCCGGACTCCTGGACCATCCTACAATGAGCAGTTCTTC. Translated, it gives CASSHPRTPGPSYNEQFF.

This clone was observed a handful of times. This chain uses TRBV28 with TRBJ2-7, with TRBD2 matching 7 bases. In germline, CDR1 is MDHEN, CDR2 SYDVKM. Trimming took 3 bases from V and 0 from J; bases not matched to a gene: 8. The CDR3 has 16 residues. The CDR3 DNA reads as TGTGCCAGCAGTTTTGGTATGCGGGAGAGCTCCTACGAGCAGTACTTC. It specifies CASSFGMRESSYEQYF.

The genes are TRBV21-1 and TRBJ2-7. TRBV21-1 is a listed pseudogene. This CDR3 is built from 17 residues. The CDR3 here is CASSKDLRRTANYEQYF. CDR3 DNA: TGTGCCAGCAGCAAAGACCTCCGGAGAACAGCTAACTACGAGCAGTACTTC.

V is TRBV6-6 and J is TRBJ2-7, with unresolved D. Trimming pared 4 bases from V and 6 bases from J, leaving 13 bases between. This CDR3 is 13 amino acids long. CDR1 and CDR2 (germline): MNHNY, SVGAGI (reference sequence). CDR3: CASSSGPLGEQYF. In nucleotides, the CDR3 is TGTGCCAGCAGTTCCGGACCTTTAGGCGAGCAGTACTTC.

V is TRBV9 and J is TRBJ2-1; TRBD2 is a possible D gene (6 bases). This CDR3 is 14 amino acids long. V shed 4 bases and J shed 10 bases, with 18 bases lying between them. The germline V gene encodes CDR1 SGDLS and CDR2 YYNGEE. The CDR3 nucleotides are TGTGCCAGCAGCCGGCGGGACTTAGCTGTAGAGCAGTTCTTC. Translated: CASSRRDLAVEQFF.

V gene TRBV13 combines with J gene TRBJ2-5; D is possibly TRBD2 (5 bases). The J call is uncertain, as TRBJ2-7 better fits the DNA end. Germline V lookup: CDR1 PRHDT, CDR2 FYEKMQ (reference sequence). The CDR3 consists of 13 residues. The CDR3, as DNA: TGTGCCAGCAGCCCCGGGATTTCCTACGAGCAGTACTTC. Its protein product is CASSPGISYEQYF.